This entry features one TCR beta chain sequence. The entry originates in a study of molecular identifiers for immune sequencing clone quantification. The CDR3 runs to 14 residues. The ends were cut back, 6 bases at V and 7 bases at J, with 16 bases in the middle. Germline CDR1 and CDR2: MNHEY and SVGEGT. TCRdb reanalysed the PCR reads using MiXCR and keeps one entry per CDR3 protein. Of over 65,000 distinct CDR3 sequences in the sample, around a quarter are singletons; the top ten hold 0.75% to 0.9%. The sequencing sample was made of naive CD8+ T cells from blood, with Jurkat cell RNA spiked in. Specified subset: FACS-sorted CD8+CD4-CCR7+CD45RA+ naive T cells. The TCR was taken from a human donor in good health. Some libraries in this study had Jurkat cell RNA spiked in. The chain employs TRBV6-2 or TRBV6-3 and TRBJ1-5; no firm D call. The CDR3 here is CASSPVRKSQPQHF. The CDR3 DNA follows: TGTGCCAGCAGCCCCGTCCGAAAATCCCAGCCCCAGCATTTT.